The rows below give T cell receptor beta chains drawn from one sample of a study of T cell repertoires in cytomegalovirus infection. TCRdb itself ran the reads through MiXCR, one entry per CDR3 protein. This sample carries approximately 1,000,000 distinct CDR3 sequences, roughly a third of them seen once, and the ten largest clones take 13%. Which antigens these TCRs recognize remains unknown. Sequencing used cultured CD8+ T cells from PBMCs, obtained from culture after CMV antigen stimulation. The source of these receptors is a human donor in good health (CMV status not recorded). Some clones in this sample may be carry-over from other donors' samples. Both conserved end residues are part of each CDR3. A D gene is named only where the DNA matches it firmly. Some rows have no size entry. The others give once, few or many, or a class for an expanded clone.

-	TRBJ2-5	TRBV7-9	13	many	CASSLSLEETQYF	TGTGCCAGCAGCTTAAGCTTAGAAGAGACCCAGTACTTC
-	TRBJ2-1	TRBV27	14	-	CASSPRDLVNEQFF	TGTGCCAGCAGTCCCAGGGACTTGGTCAATGAGCAGTTCTTC
-	TRBJ2-6	TRBV6-6	17	few	CASSYEGGGHGANVLTF	TGTGCCAGCAGTTACGAGGGGGGGGGGCATGGGGCCAACGTCCTGACTTTC
TRBD1	TRBJ2-1	TRBV28	14	-	CASTLDRVGNEQFF	TGTGCCAGCACCCTGGACAGGGTGGGCAATGAGCAGTTCTTC
-	TRBJ1-5	TRBV12-3/TRBV12-4	16	-	CASSFAPLGSNQPQHF	TGTGCCAGCAGTTTTGCCCCACTGGGGAGCAATCAGCCCCAGCATTTT
-	TRBJ1-1	TRBV6-9	18	few	CASSYTFEETGMNTEAFF	TGTGCCAGCAGTTATACCTTTGAGGAAACAGGAATGAACACTGAAGCTTTCTTT
-	TRBJ2-1	TRBV10-3	15	few	CAIAPGLASYNEQFF	TGTGCCATCGCTCCCGGCCTAGCGAGCTACAATGAGCAGTTCTTC
-	TRBJ1-1	TRBV4-1	13	-	CASSQKGDTEAFF	TGCGCCAGCAGCCAAAAAGGGGACACTGAAGCTTTCTTT
-	TRBJ1-3	TRBV28	14	few	CASSLGLSRNTIYF	TGTGCCAGCAGTTTGGGATTGAGCAGAAACACCATATATTTT
-	TRBJ2-2	TRBV29-1	13	few	CSVRTSNTGELFF	TGCAGCGTTAGGACGTCGAACACCGGGGAGCTGTTTTTT
-	TRBJ2-4	TRBV19	12	many	CASSTPRNIQYF	TGTGCCAGTAGTACCCCGAGAAACATTCAGTACTTC
-	TRBJ2-2	TRBV6-4	13	once	CARSVANTGELFF	TGTGCCCGTTCGGTCGCGAACACCGGGGAGCTGTTTTTT
TRBD2	TRBJ2-3	TRBV6-1	15	few	CASSVAGGLADTQYF	TGTGCCAGCAGTGTAGCGGGGGGGCTAGCAGATACGCAGTATTTT
TRBD1	TRBJ2-3	TRBV23-1	20	-	CASSQSQGTGGSPWTDTQYF	TGCGCCAGCAGTCAATCACAGGGGACAGGGGGCTCCCCGTGGACAGATACGCAGTATTTT
-	TRBJ2-1	TRBV7-7	15	-	CASSLWSEGWDEQFF	TGTGCTAGCAGCTTATGGAGTGAAGGGTGGGATGAGCAGTTCTTC
TRBD1	TRBJ2-5	TRBV15	17	-	CATSRDLIGQGQETQYF	TGTGCCACCAGCAGAGATCTTATAGGACAGGGACAAGAGACCCAGTACTTC
-	TRBJ2-5	TRBV27	13	few	CASSVERWETQYF	TGTGCCAGCAGTGTCGAGCGATGGGAGACCCAGTACTTC
TRBD1	TRBJ1-2	TRBV7-9	13	-	CASSPGQGDGYTF	TGTGCCAGCAGCCCAGGACAGGGGGACGGCTACACCTTC
TRBD2	TRBJ2-3	TRBV29-1	17	once	CSVEDGGSGGFTDTQYF	TGCAGCGTTGAAGATGGGGGGAGCGGGGGGTTCACAGATACGCAGTATTTT
-	TRBJ2-5	TRBV7-2	14	many	CASSLLGGEETQYF	TGTGCCAGCAGCTTATTAGGGGGGGAAGAGACCCAGTACTTC
-	TRBJ2-1	TRBV19	13	few	CASQLVGHNEQFF	TGTGCCAGCCAACTAGTCGGCCACAATGAGCAGTTCTTC
-	TRBJ2-5	TRBV15	12	-	CATSGGLETQYF	TGTGCCACCTCTGGTGGGTTAGAGACCCAGTACTTC
TRBD1	TRBJ2-2	TRBV11-1	17	-	CASSQDGGTGLTGELFF	TGTGCCAGCAGCCAAGATGGTGGGACAGGGCTTACCGGGGAGCTGTTTTTT
TRBD1	TRBJ2-3	TRBV7-9	11	many	CASSSSRDSNF	TGTGCCAGCAGCTCCTCACGGGACAGCAATTTT
-	TRBJ1-5	TRBV7-8	14	few	CASSLEVGYQPQHF	TGTGCCAGCAGCTTAGAGGTGGGCTATCAGCCCCAGCATTTT
TRBD2	TRBJ2-3	TRBV7-2	16	few	CASSLVGLAFTDTQYF	TGTGCCAGCAGCTTAGTGGGACTAGCGTTCACAGATACGCAGTATTTT
TRBD2	TRBJ2-7	TRBV2	16	-	CASTFLSGGTSYEQYF	TGTGCCAGCACTTTCCTTAGCGGGGGCACCTCCTACGAGCAGTACTTC
-	TRBJ1-2	TRBV19	15	few	CASSIPGPFGLGYTF	TGTGCCAGTAGTATTCCGGGACCGTTCGGTCTTGGCTACACCTTC
-	TRBJ1-5	TRBV20-1	17	-	CSARDGEEWNSNQPQHF	TGCAGTGCTAGAGATGGGGAGGAATGGAATAGCAATCAGCCCCAGCATTTT
-	TRBJ1-1	TRBV7-6	12	few	CASSLNEAEAFF	TGTGCCAGCAGCTTAAATGAGGCAGAAGCTTTCTTT
-	TRBJ1-1	TRBV27	13	few	CASSLSRRTEAFF	TGTGCCAGCAGTTTATCGAGGCGTACTGAAGCTTTCTTT
-	TRBJ1-4	TRBV27	15	few	CASSRSGMVDEKLFF	TGTGCCAGCAGTCGATCCGGGATGGTGGATGAAAAACTGTTTTTT
-	TRBJ2-7	TRBV10-3	20	-	CVISETLNTNLGRSSYEQYF	TGTGTCATCAGTGAAACGTTAAACACGAACCTAGGACGGAGCTCCTACGAGCAGTACTTC
TRBD2	TRBJ2-1	TRBV7-9	16	-	CASTRERGGSHNEQFF	TGTGCCAGCACCCGTGAGCGGGGGGGCTCCCACAATGAGCAGTTCTTC
-	TRBJ2-7	TRBV2	11	-	CASNLSYEQYF	TGTGCCAGCAACCTTTCCTACGAGCAGTACTTC
TRBD2	TRBJ2-1	TRBV27	17	few	CASVFQAHSGGLNEQFF	TGTGCCAGCGTTTTTCAGGCTCATAGCGGGGGATTGAATGAGCAGTTCTTC